The count of the clone carrying this TCR beta chain is one. Generated by immunoSEQ multiplex PCR, the TCRdb table keeps only in-frame clones and is missing some. The data contain 60,000 to 75,000 clones, 80% to 95% of them singletons. V gave up 3 bases and J gave up 2 bases; unmatched junction bases: 4. Germline CDR1 and CDR2: LGHNA and YNFKEQ. The CDR3 sequence is 16 residues long. V usage is TRBV4-2 and J usage is TRBJ2-3; 11 bases map to TRBD2. Specimen: PBMCs. This clonotype originated in a man aged 35-49 years with rheumatoid arthritis. CDR3 amino acids: CASSHLAGGLTDTQYF. The CDR3 DNA follows: TGTGCCAGCAGCCACCTAGCGGGGGGCCTCACAGATACGCAGTATTTT.